This TCR beta chain appears in the sequencing data of a study of shared clonotypes between healthy human individuals. Study-wide background: There were three CD4 naive, three CD4 memory, two CD8 naive and one CD8 memory plates per donor.

Findings and caveats of the study: It was the non-shared clonotypes that had lower generation probabilities than clonotypes shared by all four donors.

Clones were read by immunoSEQ multiplex PCR, and TCRdb kept only the in-frame ones, dropping some. The data show approximately 1,000,000 clones, with around three quarters seen just once and approximately 0.52% held by the top ten. A word on this clone: The target antigen is unknown.

Only Caucasian adults living in Nashville, Tennessee served as donors. This CDR3 has 17 amino acids. From germline, CDR1 is LGHNA and CDR2 YSLEER. V shed 0 bases, J shed 3 bases, and the junction held 9 bases outside the gene matches. The gene calls are TRBV4-3 and TRBJ2-3; 7 nucleotides line up with TRBD2. The receptor's source is a man between 18 and 29 years old in good health. Some clones in this sample may be carry-over from other donors' samples. Material for sequencing was memory CD4+ T cells from PBMCs. Subset specified: CD45RA-negative fraction. The CDR3 loop is CASSQDSLAGATDTQYF. In nucleotides, the CDR3 is TGCGCCAGCAGCCAAGATTCCCTCGCGGGAGCGACAGATACGCAGTATTTT.